Below, 10 T cell receptor beta chains from the same sample are listed, as sequenced in a study of cytomegalovirus exposure and HLA in healthy donors. The PCR contained 60 Vbeta and 13 Jbeta primers. The assay was immunoSEQ multiplex PCR, and TCRdb's table has in-frame clones only and misses some. The sample yields 75,000 to 85,000 clones, 80% seen once. Sequencing was carried out using PBMCs. The receptors here all came from a male donor in good health and CMV-seronegative.

For this clone: One end of the junction is discordant with germline, which a read error may explain. Within the sample, other DNA sequences also encode this same CDR3. This chain uses TRBV6-1 with TRBJ2-2; D is undetermined. Germline CDR1 reads MNHNS; CDR2 reads SASEGT. This CDR3 has 14 amino acids. In DNA, the CDR3 is TGTGCTAGCAGTGAAAGGAGGAACACCGGGGAGCTGTTTTTT. The encoded protein is CASSERRNTGELFF.

This chain connects TRBV7-9 to TRBJ1-1; D unresolved. V was trimmed by 4 bases and J by 3 bases, leaving 6 bases between them. Germline V gene data show CDR1 as SEHNR and CDR2 as FQNEAQ (reference sequence). CDR3 length: 12 amino acids. The CDR3 is CASSSVYTEAFF. The DNA for the CDR3 is TGTGCCAGCAGCTCCGTCTACACTGAAGCTTTCTTT.

The J gene is TRBJ1-6, the V gene TRBV7-2; D gene unclear. This CDR3 contains 17 residues. Trimming left V 5 bases short and J 6 bases short, with 20 bases between. CDR1 SGHTA and CDR2 FQGNSA come from the germline V gene. CDR3 sequence (DNA): TGTGCCAGCAGCCGGCGACGAGAGGTCCTCGGTAATTCACCCCTCCACTTT. It yields the protein CASSRRREVLGNSPLHF.

The chain combines TRBV5-1 with TRBJ2-3; the match to TRBD1 covers 10 bases. The V gene end was trimmed by 7 bases and the J gene end by 1 base; junction bases not matched to a gene: 9. Germline values: CDR1 SGHRS, CDR2 YFSETQ. CDR3 length equals 16 residues. CDR3 region: CASAGTGAGGTDTQYF. The CDR3 nucleotides are TGCGCCAGCGCCGGGACAGGGGCCGGTGGCACAGATACGCAGTATTTT.

The rearrangement uses TRBV9 and TRBJ2-2, with a weak D call TRBD2 (6 bases). Germline CDR1 and CDR2: SGDLS and YYNGEE. V lost 3 bases and J 8 bases, leaving 17 bases between the germline ends. This CDR3 is 15 amino acids long. CDR3 region: CASSAPVGAGGELFF. The CDR3 DNA reads as TGTGCCAGCAGCGCCCCCGTTGGGGCGGGGGGGGAGCTGTTTTTT.

This chain connects TRBV5-4 to TRBJ2-4, with D perhaps TRBD1 (6 bases). CDR1 SGHNT and CDR2 YYREEE come from the germline V gene (reference sequence). The CDR3 runs 13 residues. The V end lost 0 bases, the J end lost 9 bases, and 10 bases lay between the germline ends. CDR3 in DNA: TGTGCCAGCAGCTTGGTGGGGGCTGGCATTCAGTACTTC. This encodes CASSLVGAGIQYF. The whole variable domain, filled in from reference TRBV5-4 and TRBJ2-4, reads ETGVTQSPTHLIKTRGQQVTLRCSSQSGHNTVSWYQQALGQGPQFIFQYYREEENGRGNFPPRFSGLQFPNYSSELNVNALELDDSALYLCASSLVGAGIQYFGAGTRLSVL.

The rearrangement links TRBV30 to TRBJ1-5; D is undetermined. This CDR3 spans 14 amino acids. Trimming left V 0 bases short and J 0 bases short, with 6 bases between. Germline V gives CDR1 GTSNPN, CDR2 SVGIG (reference sequence). The CDR3 DNA reads as TGTGCCTGGAGTGTGTTTAGTAGCAATCAGCCCCAGCATTTT. Amino acid sequence: CAWSVFSSNQPQHF.

The chain employs TRBV7-9 and TRBJ2-3, with TRBD2 as a possible D gene (5 bases). V gave up 4 bases and J gave up 0 bases, with 5 bases separating them. Per germline, CDR1 SEHNR and CDR2 FQNEAQ (reference sequence). The CDR3 is 13 residues long. In nucleotides, the CDR3 is TGTGCCAGCAGCTGGACTAGCACAGATACGCAGTATTTT. Translating gives CASSWTSTDTQYF.

The rearrangement uses TRBV5-1 and TRBJ1-1; D is unclear. The V and J ends lost 4 bases and 2 bases respectively, with 9 bases between them. The CDR3 runs to 13 residues. Germline V gene data show CDR1 as SGHRS and CDR2 as YFSETQ. The CDR3 DNA is TGCGCCAGCAGCCGAGGCGAAAACACTGAAGCTTTCTTT. It is translated as CASSRGENTEAFF.

The gene calls are TRBV7-2 and TRBJ2-7; D call uncertain. V lost 5 bases and J lost 6, with 11 bases in between. The CDR3 sequence is 12 residues long. Germline values: CDR1 SGHTA, CDR2 FQGNSA. DNA for the CDR3: TGTGCCAGCAGCCCTAGAGCCTCCGAGCAGTACTTC. Its protein is CASSPRASEQYF.